This TCR beta chain is drawn from a study of blood T cells in healthy people across ages. Remarks on this clonotype: Its antigen is unidentified.

Losses at the gene ends were 6 bases for V and 8 bases for J; bases not matched to a gene: 10. The CDR3 spans 15 residues. The germline V gene has CDR1 SQVTM and CDR2 ANQGSEA. Using a J-beta primer mix together with a sample-barcoded 5' primer, a second PCR was run for roughly 7 to 11 cycles. CDR3-containing paired-end reads numbering at least 2.5 million came from each sample. TCRdb recomputed calls from the 5' RACE reads with MiXCR, one row per CDR3 protein. The data show over 600,000 distinct CDR3 sequences, just over 55% seen once. Overall study results and limits: Diversity estimated from one million T cells was considered an underestimate. The study could not conclusively compare naive and antigen-experienced cells, given its unsorted PBMCs.

The sequencing sample was made of blood. The chain employs TRBV29-1 and TRBJ2-1; 13 bases map to TRBD2. The sequence derives from a man aged 40-55 years in good health. In DNA form, the CDR3 reads TGCAGCGTGAGGGGACTAGCGGGGAAGGGCGATGAGCAGTTCTTC. Protein: CSVRGLAGKGDEQFF.